Below are 7 T cell receptor beta chains sequenced from a single sample in a study of breast tumors, draining lymph nodes, adjacent tissues. TCRdb reprocessed the multiplex PCR reads via MiXCR and lists one record per CDR3 protein. The top ten clones hold under 3% of a sample with some 140,000 distinct CDR3 sequences, approximately 20% of them seen once. Axillary draining lymph nodes of breast cancer patients supplied the node samples. The specimen sequenced was axillary lymph node tissue. These receptors were obtained from a female donor with breast cancer. Some clones in this sample may be carry-over from other donors' samples.

This clonotype came up many times. This chain connects TRBV3-1 to TRBJ1-6, with a tentative D call TRBD1 (5 bases). There are 13 residues in the CDR3. The germline V gene encodes CDR1 LGHDT and CDR2 YNNKEL (reference sequence). Trimming removed 3 bases at V and 5 bases at J, with 5 bases between. CDR3 sequence (DNA): TGTGCCAGCAGCCACAGGGATAATTCACCCCTCCACTTT. Its translation: CASSHRDNSPLHF.

This clonotype was recorded many times. The V gene is TRBV20-1, the J gene TRBJ2-7, with 7 bases aligning to TRBD2. The length of the CDR3 is 14 residues. Germline CDR1 DFQATT, CDR2 SNEGSKA (reference sequence). V was pared by 3 bases and J by 3 bases, with 8 bases of the junction left unmatched. CDR3: CSASGREGRYEQYF. CDR3 sequence (DNA): TGCAGTGCTAGTGGGAGGGAGGGCCGCTACGAGCAGTACTTC.

About this clonotype itself: An end of the junction differs from the germline gene, which may be a read error. The genes are TRBV11-2 and TRBJ2-2, with 9 bases matching TRBD2. This CDR3 region has 15 residues. Germline CDR1 and CDR2: SGHAT and FQNNGV. CDR3 protein: CACSLSGRWTGELFF. The CDR3 DNA follows: TGTGCCTGCAGCTTGAGCGGGAGGTGGACCGGGGAGCTGTTTTTT.

Many counts were recorded for this clonotype. The chain uses TRBV19 and TRBJ1-3, with TRBD1 as a possible D gene (5 bases). CDR3 length: 13 residues. V lost 4 bases and J lost 5, with 9 bases in between. From germline, CDR1 is LNHDA and CDR2 SQIVND (reference sequence). This CDR3 reads CASSRQRRNTIYF. The DNA of the CDR3 is TGTGCCAGTAGTAGACAGCGGAGAAACACCATATATTTT.

To note about this clonotype: Just one base apart from a much larger clone, this may be a read error. The chain links TRBV7-9 to TRBJ2-2, with 10 bases matching TRBD1. This CDR3 is 18 amino acids long. Germline assignment: CDR1 SEHNR and CDR2 FQNEAQ (reference sequence). CDR3 in amino acids: CAGSPVTGGAVGTGELFF. The CDR3 coding sequence is TGTGCCGGCAGCCCCGTGACAGGGGGCGCAGTTGGCACCGGGGAGCTGTTTTTT.

At least ten counts were recorded for this clonotype. DNA for the CDR3: TGTGCCAGCAGCTTAGGCTCCCTAGCGGCCAACAATGAGCAGTTCTTC. Its protein is CASSLGSLAANNEQFF. The chain recombines TRBV7-6 with TRBJ2-1; 7 bases are shared with TRBD2. Germline-derived CDR1 and CDR2 are SGHVS and FNYEAQ. This CDR3 spans 16 amino acids. The trim removed 1 base at V and 5 bases at J, leaving 8 bases unmatched.

The sample holds many counts of this clonotype. The V and J genes are TRBV14 and TRBJ2-1, with D perhaps assigned TRBD1 or TRBD2 (5 bases each). The germline CDR1 and CDR2 sequences are SGHDN and FVKESK. CDR3 length: 15 residues. The V end was cut by 8 bases, the J end by 5 bases, with 19 bases between. The CDR3 sequence is CASSTGRNLNNEQFF. CDR3 DNA: TGTGCCAGCTCAACGGGGCGAAACCTCAACAATGAGCAGTTCTTC. The full variable domain, with the rest looked up from reference TRBV14 and TRBJ2-1, is EAGVTQFPSHSVIEKGQTVTLRCDPISGHDNLYWYRRVMGKEIKFLLHFVKESKQDESGMPNNRFLAERTGGTYSTLKVQPAELEDSGVYFCASSTGRNLNNEQFFGPGTRLTVL.